Described below is a single TCR beta chain sequence and its context. This sample is part of a study of blood T cell repertoires in COVID-19. Background on the study: Samples taken during acute and convalescent COVID-19 were collected in the United States, Italy and Spain.

J was trimmed by 8 bases and V by 6 bases; bases with no gene match: 5. This CDR3 region has 12 residues. Germline V lookup: CDR1 MNHEY, CDR2 SVGAGI. Libraries were prepared by immunoSEQ multiplex PCR; TCRdb keeps only in-frame clonotypes and omits some of them. The sample carries around 330,000 clones, about 88% recorded once. The receptor was isolated from a woman aged 40 to 50 who had recovered from COVID-19. The genes are TRBV6-5 and TRBJ1-2, with 8 bases matching TRBD1. Sequencing used PBMCs or T cells enriched from blood (not recorded which). For the CDR3, the DNA is TGTGCCAGCAGCCGGGGACAGGTCGGCTACACCTTC. It yields the protein CASSRGQVGYTF.